These T cell receptor beta chains were read from a single sample in a study of CD8 T cells in Susac syndrome. A single record per CDR3 protein comes from TCRdb applying MiXCR to the immunoSEQ multiplex PCR reads. The sample holds around 100,000 distinct CDR3 sequences, 95% seen once. Sequenced material: CD8+ T cells from PBMCs. All receptors come from a human donor with Susac syndrome. The CDR3 runs from the conserved cysteine through the conserved F or W. A D gene is named only where the DNA matches it firmly. Not every row has a clone size; where given, it reads once, few, many or a size class.

d_call j_call clone_size v_call cdr3_aa cdr3_nt
NA TRBJ2-2 NA TRBV12-5 CASGFGKPLSLVGGENTGELFF TGTGCTAGTGGTTTCGGAAAACCGCTCTCCCTGGTAGGCGGGGAGAACACCGGGGAGCTGTTTTTT
NA TRBJ2-7 NA TRBV29-1 CSVAGGKTNVEQYF TGCAGCGTTGCTGGGGGAAAAACGAATGTCGAGCAGTACTTC
NA TRBJ1-5 NA TRBV20-1 CSARETSKGNQPQHF TGCAGTGCTAGGGAGACGAGTAAAGGGAATCAGCCCCAGCATTTT
NA TRBJ2-4 NA TRBV4-1 CASSQVAENIQYF TGCGCCAGCAGCCAAGTAGCAGAAAACATTCAGTACTTC
TRBD1 TRBJ1-5 NA TRBV7-8 CASSNPGGRQPQHF TGTGCCAGCAGCAATCCAGGGGGCCGGCAGCCCCAGCATTTT
TRBD2 TRBJ2-1 NA TRBV2 CASAPLAGGLHNEQFF TGTGCCAGCGCGCCCTTAGCGGGGGGCCTCCACAATGAGCAGTTCTTC
NA TRBJ2-7 NA TRBV5-6 CASGRDWGRNEQYF TGTGCCAGCGGGCGCGATTGGGGGCGCAACGAGCAGTACTTC
NA TRBJ2-1 NA TRBV2 CASRWGGYEQFF TGTGCCAGCAGGTGGGGGGGCTATGAGCAGTTCTTC
TRBD2 TRBJ2-1 few TRBV2 CASSATGLAGGNEQFF TGTGCCAGCAGTGCAACGGGACTAGCGGGAGGCAATGAGCAGTTCTTC
NA TRBJ1-6 NA TRBV27 CASSSTLNSPLHF TGTGCCAGCAGTTCTACTCTTAATTCACCCCTCCACTTT
TRBD1 TRBJ2-5 NA TRBV10-3 CAIKAGGQETQYF TGTGCCATCAAAGCAGGGGGCCAAGAGACCCAGTACTTC
TRBD1 TRBJ1-5 NA TRBV20-1 CSARDRVGQPQHF TGCAGTGCTAGGGACAGGGTTGGTCAGCCCCAGCATTTT
NA TRBJ1-1 NA TRBV20-1 CSARVNTEAFF TGCAGTGCTAGAGTGAACACTGAAGCTTTCTTT
NA TRBJ2-2 NA TRBV3-1 CASSGVYPGELFF TGTGCCAGCAGCGGAGTATACCCCGGGGAGCTGTTTTTT
NA TRBJ1-2 NA TRBV5-1 CASRFRDFYGYTF TGCGCCAGCAGGTTTCGGGACTTCTATGGCTACACCTTC
NA TRBJ1-2 NA TRBV7-9 CASSPAGQLNYGYTF TGTGCCAGCAGCCCGGCGGGGCAGCTTAACTATGGCTACACCTTC
NA TRBJ1-1 NA TRBV7-3 CASSRDGTEAFF TGTGCCAGCAGCCGAGACGGCACTGAAGCTTTCTTT
NA TRBJ1-1 NA TRBV4-1 CASSVDANTEAFF TGCGCCAGCAGCGTTGATGCGAACACTGAAGCTTTCTTT
TRBD1 TRBJ1-1 once TRBV10-3 CAISVDRGNTEAFF TGTGCCATCAGTGTAGACAGGGGGAACACTGAAGCTTTCTTT
NA TRBJ1-2 NA TRBV20-1 CSAAGYGYTF TGCAGTGCGGCGGGCTATGGCTACACCTTC
NA TRBJ1-5 NA TRBV20-1 CSAIGQGDAQPQHF TGCAGTGCTATTGGTCAGGGTGATGCCCAGCCCCAGCATTTT
NA TRBJ2-2 NA TRBV21-1 CATQSTGELFF TGTGCCACACAGAGCACCGGGGAGCTGTTTTTT
NA TRBJ1-1 NA TRBV18 CASSLDPNTEAFF TGTGCCAGCTCACTCGATCCGAACACTGAAGCTTTCTTT
TRBD1 TRBJ2-1 NA TRBV29-1 CSAPGTGLEEQFF TGCAGCGCCCCCGGGACAGGGCTTGAGGAGCAGTTCTTC
TRBD1 TRBJ2-7 NA TRBV2 CASRTGTGSYEQYF TGTGCCAGCAGAACCGGGACAGGCTCCTACGAGCAGTACTTC
TRBD2 TRBJ2-1 NA TRBV12-3/TRBV12-4 CASSAGGRGNEQFF TGTGCCAGCAGCGCAGGCGGGAGGGGGAATGAGCAGTTCTTC
NA TRBJ2-7 NA TRBV6-5 CASSYAGSYEQYF TGTGCCAGCAGTTACGCCGGATCCTACGAGCAGTACTTC
TRBD1 TRBJ1-2 NA TRBV27 CASSLSPTGEYGYTF TGTGCCAGCAGTTTATCCCCCACAGGGGAGTATGGCTACACCTTC
TRBD1 TRBJ1-5 few TRBV20-1 CSARQGNQPQHF TGCAGTGCTCGACAGGGTAATCAGCCCCAGCATTTT
NA TRBJ2-7 NA TRBV7-6 CASSQPLELGGSPYEQYF TGTGCCAGCAGCCAACCACTCGAGTTAGGGGGGAGTCCCTACGAGCAGTACTTC
TRBD1 TRBJ2-5 NA TRBV3-1 CASSQDNWTGGRQETQYF TGTGCCAGCAGCCAAGACAATTGGACAGGGGGGAGGCAAGAGACCCAGTACTTC
TRBD1 TRBJ2-7 NA TRBV7-9 CASSWRTGGSVVQYF TGTGCCAGCAGCTGGAGGACAGGGGGTAGTGTTGTGCAGTACTTC
NA TRBJ2-7 NA TRBV4-1 CASSQRDLITPLGHYEQYF TGCGCCAGCAGCCAAAGGGATCTGATCACCCCCTTAGGCCACTACGAGCAGTACTTC
TRBD1 TRBJ1-2 NA TRBV7-9 CASSEAPQGTYTF TGTGCCAGCAGTGAGGCCCCACAGGGGACTTACACCTTC
NA TRBJ2-5 NA TRBV2 CASSVQGIQETQYF TGTGCCAGCAGTGTCCAGGGGATCCAAGAGACCCAGTACTTC
TRBD1 TRBJ1-1 NA TRBV20-1 CSAGDRGVSTEAFF TGCAGTGCTGGTGACAGGGGAGTGAGCACTGAAGCTTTCTTT
TRBD1 TRBJ2-5 NA TRBV5-1 CASSFDGTGGVEETQYF TGCGCCAGCAGCTTTGACGGGACAGGGGGCGTGGAAGAGACCCAGTACTTC
NA TRBJ1-5 few TRBV20-1 CSARGGNQPQHF TGCAGTGCTAGAGGTGGGAATCAGCCCCAGCATTTT
TRBD2 TRBJ2-7 NA TRBV20-1 CSARVGTSQTYEQYF TGCAGTGCTAGAGTGGGGACTAGCCAGACCTACGAGCAGTACTTC
TRBD1 TRBJ2-5 NA TRBV5-6 CASSYRGRETQYF TGTGCCAGCAGCTATAGGGGGCGGGAGACCCAGTACTTC
NA TRBJ2-1 NA TRBV11-2 CASSFSGISYNEQFF TGTGCCAGCAGCTTTAGCGGAATCTCCTACAATGAGCAGTTCTTC
NA TRBJ2-5 NA TRBV10-3 CAISDEETQYF TGTGCCATCAGTGACGAAGAGACCCAGTACTTC
NA TRBJ2-1 NA TRBV15 CATSRKTGGPTNEQFF TGTGCCACCAGCAGAAAAACTGGCGGCCCAACTAATGAGCAGTTCTTC
NA TRBJ2-5 few TRBV7-9 CASSSPWGAETQYF TGTGCCAGCAGCTCGCCGTGGGGGGCAGAGACCCAGTACTTC
NA TRBJ2-7 NA TRBV20-1 CSAGDSAYEQYF TGCAGTGCAGGGGACTCAGCCTACGAGCAGTACTTC
NA TRBJ2-1 once TRBV2 CASNPGHPVSYNEQFF TGTGCCAGCAACCCGGGACACCCCGTCTCCTACAATGAGCAGTTCTTC
NA TRBJ2-3 NA TRBV18 CASSPRRGGIGDTQYF TGTGCCAGCTCACCACGCCGGGGAGGAATAGGAGATACGCAGTATTTT
NA TRBJ1-1 NA TRBV4-2 CASSRQSEGMNTEAFF TGTGCCAGCAGCCGCCAAAGTGAGGGAATGAACACTGAAGCTTTCTTT
NA TRBJ2-7 once TRBV9 CASSPPGDWAYEQYF TGTGCCAGCAGCCCCCCGGGGGACTGGGCCTACGAGCAGTACTTC
TRBD1 TRBJ2-7 NA TRBV29-1 CSVEWGTASFF TGCAGCGTTGAATGGGGGACAGCCTCCTTCTTC